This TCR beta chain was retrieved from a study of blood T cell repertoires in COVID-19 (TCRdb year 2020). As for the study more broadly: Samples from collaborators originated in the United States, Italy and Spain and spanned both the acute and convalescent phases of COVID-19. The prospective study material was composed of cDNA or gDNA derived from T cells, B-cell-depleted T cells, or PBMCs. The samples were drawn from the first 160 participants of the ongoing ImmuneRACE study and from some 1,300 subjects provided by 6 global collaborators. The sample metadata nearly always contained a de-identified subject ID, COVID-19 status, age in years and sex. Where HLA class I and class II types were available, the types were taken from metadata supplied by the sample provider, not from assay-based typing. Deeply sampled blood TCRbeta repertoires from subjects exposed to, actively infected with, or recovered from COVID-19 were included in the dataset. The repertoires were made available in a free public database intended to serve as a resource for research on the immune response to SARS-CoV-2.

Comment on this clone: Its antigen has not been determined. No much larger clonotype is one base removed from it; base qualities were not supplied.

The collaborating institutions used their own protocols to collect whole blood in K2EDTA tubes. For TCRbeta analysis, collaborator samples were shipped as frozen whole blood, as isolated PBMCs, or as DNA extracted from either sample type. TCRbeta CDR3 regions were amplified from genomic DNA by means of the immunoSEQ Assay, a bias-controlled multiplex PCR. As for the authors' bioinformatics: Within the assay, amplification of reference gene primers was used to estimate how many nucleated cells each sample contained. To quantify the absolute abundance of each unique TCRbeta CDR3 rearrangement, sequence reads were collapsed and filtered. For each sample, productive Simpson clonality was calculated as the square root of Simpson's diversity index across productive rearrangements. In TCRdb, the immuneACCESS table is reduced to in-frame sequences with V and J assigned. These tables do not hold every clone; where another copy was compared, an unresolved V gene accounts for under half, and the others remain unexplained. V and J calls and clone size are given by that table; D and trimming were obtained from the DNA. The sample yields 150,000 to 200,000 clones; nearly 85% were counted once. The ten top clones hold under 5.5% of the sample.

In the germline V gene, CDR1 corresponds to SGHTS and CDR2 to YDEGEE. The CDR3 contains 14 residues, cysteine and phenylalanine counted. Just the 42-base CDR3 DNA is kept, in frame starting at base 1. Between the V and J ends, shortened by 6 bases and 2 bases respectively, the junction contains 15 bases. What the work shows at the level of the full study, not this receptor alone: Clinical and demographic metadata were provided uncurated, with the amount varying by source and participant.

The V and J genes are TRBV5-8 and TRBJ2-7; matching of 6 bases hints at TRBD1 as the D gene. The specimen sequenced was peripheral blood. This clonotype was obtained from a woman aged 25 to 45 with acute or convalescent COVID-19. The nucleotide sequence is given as TGTGCCAGCACCGTGGACAGAGCTACCTACGAGCAGTACTTC. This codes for CASTVDRATYEQYF.